The 9 T cell receptor beta chains below come from one sample, sequenced in a study of CD8+ T cells in alopecia areata (dated by TCRdb to the late 2010s). The library relied on the immunoSEQ multiplex PCR assay. RNA was extracted from all samples and reverse transcribed into cDNA, which served as template for TCR sequencing. The table was pulled from immuneACCESS by TCRdb, which kept in-frame rearrangements only. Such tables lose some clones; where checked, under half of the loss comes from unresolved V genes, and the rest has no known cause. The data for this sample show 270,000 or so clones, each detected more than once. The ten largest make up about 1.1% of the sample. Pooled mouse cutaneous lymph node cells were stained for CD4, CD8alpha, NKG2D, NKG2ACE and other markers and were then sorted on a BD Influx. Input material: CD4+ T cells sorted from a lymph node. Source of these receptors: a C3H/HeJ mouse with alopecia areata. This mouse strain carries MHC haplotype H2-k.

Comments on this clone: The gene names here belong to mouse. The read ends 4 residues before the CDR3 terminus; that terminus is restored from the germline J gene. The J gene is TRBJ2-1, the V gene TRBV5; 8 bases map to TRBD2. Germline V gene sequence: CDR1 LGHNA, CDR2 YNLKQL (reference sequence). J gave up 5 bases and V 2 bases, and 2 bases lay outside the gene matches. CDR3 length: 14 residues. Incomplete CDR3 DNA: TGTGCCAGCAGCCAACTCTGGGGGGATGCT. Its translation is CASSQLWGDA. The complete CDR3 protein is CASSQLWGDAEQFF.

A word on this clone: Mouse gene names apply. The read terminates 4 residues ahead of where the CDR3 ends, so the germline J gene completes it. The V and J genes are TRBV19 and TRBJ2-4, with 9 positions matching TRBD2. In germline, CDR1 is FNHDT, CDR2 SITEND (reference sequence). This CDR3 has 15 amino acids. CDR3 amino acids: CASSIKAGGENTLYF. The covered CDR3 bases are TGTGCCAGCAGTATAAAAGCTGGGGGGGAGAAC.

This clone was seen only a few times. The genes are named according to mouse. CDR3 residues: CTCSGTGGGDYTF. CDR3 DNA (partial): TGCACCTGCAGTGGGACTGGGGGGGGC. V gene TRBV1 combines with J gene TRBJ1-2; tentatively, D is TRBD1 (5 bases). The read terminates 4 residues ahead of where the CDR3 ends, so the germline J gene completes it. CDR3 length: 13 residues. Germline loops: CDR1 NSQYPW, CDR2 LRSPGD (reference sequence).

As to this clone: A read error may be the cause here, since a much bigger clone is one base away. All gene names here are mouse names. The CDR3 extends 4 residues past the end of the read, so its final part is completed from the germline J gene. The sample contains more than one DNA sequence encoding this CDR3. The chain has TRBV13-3 and TRBJ2-1; TRBD2 agrees at 10 bases. The V gene end was trimmed by 2 bases and the J gene end by 4 bases; junction bases not matched to a gene: 0. The CDR3 consists of 14 residues. Germline V gives CDR1 NNHDY, CDR2 SYVADS. The CDR3: CASSETGGYAEQFF. Partial CDR3 DNA: TGTGCCAGCAGTGAGACTGGGGGGTATGCT.

This clone has just a few counts. Gene names are the mouse ones. The missing CDR3 end, 4 residues past where the read stops, is filled in from the germline J gene. The rearrangement uses TRBV1 and TRBJ2-2; 9 bases align to TRBD2. From germline, CDR1 is NSQYPW and CDR2 LRSPGD (reference sequence). Trimming took 6 bases from V and 3 from J; bases not matched to a gene: 8. The CDR3 extends over 16 amino acids. The CDR3 loop is CTCRSGGDWHTGQLYF. The DNA read from the CDR3 is TGCACCTGCAGATCTGGGGGGGATTGGCACACCGGG.

Remarks on this clone: These gene names are mouse names. The CDR3 end falls 4 residues outside the read, so it is completed with the germline J gene. Other DNA sequences within the sample encode an identical CDR3. The gene calls are TRBV19 and TRBJ1-2; D not resolved. The CDR3 extends over 13 amino acids. Germline assignment: CDR1 FNHDT and CDR2 SITEND (reference sequence). V was trimmed by 2 bases and J by 0 bases, leaving 5 bases between them. The part of the CDR3 DNA that was read is TGTGCCAGCAGTATTCAGCCAAACTCC. It specifies CASSIQPNS. The complete CDR3 reads CASSIQPNSDYTF.

This clone was detected only a few times. The genes are named according to mouse. The read ends 4 residues shy of where the CDR3 ends; the end is completed using the germline J gene. The rearrangement links TRBV13-2 to TRBJ2-7, with D possibly TRBD1 on 5 matching bases. From germline, CDR1 is NNHNN and CDR2 SYGAGS (reference sequence). This CDR3 is 13 amino acids long. The V gene lost 3 bases and the J gene lost 3 bases, with 10 bases spanning the gap. CDR3 DNA (partial): TGTGCCAGCGGTGCTCCGGACATCTAT. Amino acid sequence: CASGAPDIY. The full CDR3 sequence reads CASGAPDIYEQYF.

This clone was detected a few times. Mouse gene names apply. The read finishes 4 residues shy of the CDR3 end, and the germline J gene is used to complete it. Other nucleotide sequences in the sample specify the same CDR3. The V call is TRBV13-3, the J call TRBJ1-1; D possibly corresponds to TRBD1 (6 bases). The germline V gene encodes CDR1 NNHDY and CDR2 SYVADS. This CDR3 is built from 13 residues. The sequenced CDR3 bases are TGTGCCAGCAGTGAAGGGGGGCGTACA. The encoded protein is CASSEGGRT. Given in full, the CDR3 is CASSEGGRTEVFF.

This clone was seen more than once but under ten times. The gene names given are mouse names. Here the CDR3 reads CASTGQANTEVFF. The sequenced CDR3 bases are TGTGCCAGCACGGGACAAGCAAACACA. The genes are TRBV13-1 and TRBJ1-1; tentative D call: TRBD1 (6 bases). The read terminates 4 residues before the CDR3 end, so the remaining end is supplied by the germline J gene. The germline gives CDR1 NSHNY, CDR2 SYGAGN. CDR3 length equals 13 residues. The V and J ends lost 6 bases and 0 bases respectively, with 9 bases between them.